This T cell receptor beta chain is from a study of cytomegalovirus exposure and HLA in healthy donors. The germline V and J ends were trimmed by 0 bases and 9 bases, with 15 bases remaining between them. Germline CDR1 reads ENHRY; CDR2 reads SYGVKD. The CDR3 runs to 14 residues. The PCR was carried out with 60 Vbeta primers and 13 Jbeta primers. The table came from immunoSEQ multiplex PCR; TCRdb's copy has only in-frame clones and leaves some out. The sample yields 150,000 to 200,000 clones, around 75% seen once. The source material was PBMCs. This chain uses TRBV10-3 with TRBJ2-7; possibly TRBD2 for D (6 bases). This TCR came from a woman aged 45 to 65 in good health and CMV-seronegative. This chain's CDR3 is CAISESYEGGGQYF. The CDR3 DNA sequence: TGTGCCATCAGTGAGTCATATGAGGGAGGAGGGCAGTACTTC.